Listed here are 2 T cell receptor beta chains from one sample, sequenced in a study of control samples from healthy donors and cancer patients. Here immunoSEQ multiplex PCR was the method, and the copy in TCRdb shows in-frame clones only, minus some. Of tens of thousands of clones listed, 80% to 90% are singletons. Sequences were obtained from PBMCs. The receptors stem from a woman in her forties or fifties with lung cancer.

V and J are TRBV19 and TRBJ2-7; possibly TRBD1 for D (6 bases). This CDR3 has 14 amino acids. Trimming removed 5 bases from V and 5 bases from J, with 16 bases in between. Per germline, CDR1 LNHDA and CDR2 SQIVND (reference sequence). The CDR3 DNA reads TGTGCCAGTAGTCTTCCAACAGGGACCCACGAGCAGTACTTC. Translated: CASSLPTGTHEQYF.

V and J are TRBV7-2 and TRBJ1-2; 10 positions match TRBD1. Germline CDR1 SGHTA, CDR2 FQGNSA. The CDR3 totals 16 residues. J lost 0 bases, V lost 3 bases, and 4 bases had no gene match. CDR3 in amino acids: CASSLPDRGANYGYTF. The CDR3 bases are TGTGCCAGCAGCTTGCCGGACAGGGGGGCTAACTATGGCTACACCTTC. Full variable domain (outside the CDR3, taken from reference TRBV7-2 and TRBJ1-2): GAGVSQSPSNKVTEKGKDVELRCDPISGHTALYWYRQSLGQGLEFLIYFQGNSAPDKSGLPSDRFSAERTGGSVSTLTIQRTQQEDSAVYLCASSLPDRGANYGYTFGSGTRLTVV.